The clone carrying this TCR beta chain was observed a few times. The data were obtained in a study of blood T cell repertoires in COVID-19. Study as a whole: Specimens from acute and convalescent COVID-19 originated in the United States, Italy and Spain. From T cells, B-cell-depleted T cells, or PBMCs came the material, which was cDNA or gDNA.

Sequencing used immunoSEQ multiplex PCR; TCRdb keeps in-frame clones, though not all of them. This sample yields 150,000 to 200,000 clones, of which roughly 80% are seen a single time; under 10% belongs to the top ten. This CDR3 has 15 residues. Germline V lookup: CDR1 SNHLY, CDR2 FYNNEI. Unmatched junction bases numbered 10, after V lost 6 bases and J lost 5 bases. Sequenced sample: peripheral blood. This chain joins TRBV2 and TRBJ2-7, with 10 bases identical to TRBD1. The receptor was derived from a woman aged 70-85 years with COVID-19, enrolled during active disease. CDR3 residues: CASSLRQGAKDEQYF. The CDR3 nucleotides are TGTGCCAGCAGCCTGAGACAGGGGGCGAAGGACGAGCAGTACTTC.